This T cell receptor beta chain was captured in a study of blood T cell repertoires in COVID-19 (dated by TCRdb to the early 2020s). About the full investigation: Collaborator samples came from the United States, Italy and Spain and covered acute and convalescent phases of COVID-19. The material from the prospective study consisted of cDNA or gDNA derived from T cells, B-cell-depleted T cells, or PBMCs. Subjects who had been exposed to COVID-19, were actively infected with it, or had recovered from it provided the deeply sampled blood TCRbeta repertoires that made up the dataset. The repertoires were released in a freely available public database intended as a resource for research on the immune response to SARS-CoV-2. Samples came from the ongoing ImmuneRACE study (first 160 participants) plus 1,254 subjects from 6 global collaborators. The sample metadata nearly always contained a de-identified subject ID, COVID-19 status, age in years and sex. Where available, HLA class I and class II types were taken from metadata supplied by the sample provider and were not determined by assay-based typing.

Findings and caveats that apply to the study as a whole: The quantity of clinical and demographic metadata differed by source and by participant and was supplied without curation.

The immunoSEQ Assay, a bias-controlled multiplex PCR, was used to amplify TCRbeta CDR3 regions from genomic DNA. The paper's data handling went like this. Within the assay, amplification of reference gene primers was used to estimate how many nucleated cells each sample contained. To quantify the absolute abundance of each unique TCRbeta CDR3 rearrangement, sequence reads were collapsed and filtered. For each sample, productive Simpson clonality was calculated as the square root of Simpson's diversity index over productive rearrangements. The source is immuneACCESS, and TCRdb retained only in-frame sequences with V and J called. Part of the clones is not carried over; for the studies checked, unresolved V genes explain less than half of this, and the remainder is unexplained. Clone size and the V and J calls come from that table; the DNA yielded D and trimming. Counted in this sample were about 200,000 clones; about 90% of them appeared once. The top ten clones comprise about 0.72% of the sample.

The collaborating institutions used their own protocols to collect whole blood in K2EDTA tubes. For TCRbeta analysis, collaborator samples were shipped as frozen whole blood, as isolated PBMCs, or as DNA extracted from either sample type. Taken from cysteine to phenylalanine, the CDR3 has 16 residues. CDR3 DNA is the only sequence kept; it has 48 bases, read in frame from the first base. The germline V gene provides CDR1 SGDLS and CDR2 YYNGEE. Trimming at the junction amounts to 0 bases on V and 3 bases on J, and the germline ends lie 14 bases apart. In regard to this clone: Its antigen target is currently unknown. Nothing much larger sits one base from this clone, and base qualities are not available.

This clonotype was sampled from a woman aged 70-85 years with acute or convalescent COVID-19. The V and J segments used are TRBV9 and TRBJ2-3; TRBD2 is a weak D gene call, 6 bases matching. Specimen: peripheral blood. The nucleotides are TGTGCCAGCAGCGTAGGCGACGGGGGAGTAACAGATACGCAGTATTTT. The resulting protein is CASSVGDGGVTDTQYF.